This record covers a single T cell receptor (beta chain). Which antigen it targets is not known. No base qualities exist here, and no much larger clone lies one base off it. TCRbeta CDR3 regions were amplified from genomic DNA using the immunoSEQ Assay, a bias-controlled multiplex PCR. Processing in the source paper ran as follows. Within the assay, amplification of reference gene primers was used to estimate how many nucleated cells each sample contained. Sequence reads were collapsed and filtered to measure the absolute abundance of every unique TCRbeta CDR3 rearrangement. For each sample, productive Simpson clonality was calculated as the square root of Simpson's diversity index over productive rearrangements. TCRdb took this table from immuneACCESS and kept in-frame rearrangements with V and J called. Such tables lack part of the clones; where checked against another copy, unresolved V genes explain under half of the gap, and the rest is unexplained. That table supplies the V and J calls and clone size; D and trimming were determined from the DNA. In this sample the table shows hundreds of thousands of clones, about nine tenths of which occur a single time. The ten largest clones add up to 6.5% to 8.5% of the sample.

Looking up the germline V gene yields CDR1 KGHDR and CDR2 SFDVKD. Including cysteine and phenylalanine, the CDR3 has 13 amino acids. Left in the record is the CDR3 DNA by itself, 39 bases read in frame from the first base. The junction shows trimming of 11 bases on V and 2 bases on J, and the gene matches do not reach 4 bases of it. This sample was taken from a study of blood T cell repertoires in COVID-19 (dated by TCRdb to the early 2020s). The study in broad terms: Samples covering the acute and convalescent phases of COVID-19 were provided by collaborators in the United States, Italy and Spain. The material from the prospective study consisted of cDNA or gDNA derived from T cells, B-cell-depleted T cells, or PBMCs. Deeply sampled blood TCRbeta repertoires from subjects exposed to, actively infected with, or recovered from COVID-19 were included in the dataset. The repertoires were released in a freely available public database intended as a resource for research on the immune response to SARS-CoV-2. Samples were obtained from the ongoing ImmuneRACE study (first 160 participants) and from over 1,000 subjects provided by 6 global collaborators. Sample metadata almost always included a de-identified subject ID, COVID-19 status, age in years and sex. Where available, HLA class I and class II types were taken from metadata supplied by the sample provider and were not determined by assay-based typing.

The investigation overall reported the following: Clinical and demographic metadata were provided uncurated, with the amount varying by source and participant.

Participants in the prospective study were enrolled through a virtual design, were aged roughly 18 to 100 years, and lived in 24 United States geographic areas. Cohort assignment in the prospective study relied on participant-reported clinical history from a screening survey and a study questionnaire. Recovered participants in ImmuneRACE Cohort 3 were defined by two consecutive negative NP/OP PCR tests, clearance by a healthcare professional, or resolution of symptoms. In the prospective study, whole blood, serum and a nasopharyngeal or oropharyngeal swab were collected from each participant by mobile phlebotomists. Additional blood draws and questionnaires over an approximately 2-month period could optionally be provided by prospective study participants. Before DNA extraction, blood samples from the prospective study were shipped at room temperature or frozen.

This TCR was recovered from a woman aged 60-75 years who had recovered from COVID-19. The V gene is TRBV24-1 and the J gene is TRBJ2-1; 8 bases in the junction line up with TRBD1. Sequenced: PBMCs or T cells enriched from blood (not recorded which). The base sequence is TGTGCCATTGCGGACAGGGCCTACAATGAGCAGTTCTTC. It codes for CAIADRAYNEQFF.